This T cell receptor beta chain derives from a study of beta chain features in type 1 diabetes. Findings and limits, study-wide: Shorter TCRB CDR3s, moderately but significantly so, were found in Type 1 diabetes patients in all four CD4+ subsets. PCR might preferentially amplify shorter templates, equally in patients and controls. It was among patients, rather than healthy donors, that naive, central memory and Treg TCRB repertoires appeared more similar.

As every portion of the isolated RNA was reverse transcribed, the sequencing read expressed TCRB transcripts. Assay used: immunoSEQ multiplex PCR; TCRdb lists only in-frame clones, some missing. The table shows 300,000 to 350,000 clones, with roughly 14% occurring only once. About this clone itself: The antigen remains unidentified.

This clonotype originated in a woman under 30 with type 1 diabetes. Sequencing was done on a sample of naive CD4+ T cells from blood.

CDR3 bases: TGCAGCGTCCTTAGCGGGAGGGTCCATTCTGGGGCCAACGTCCTGACTTTC. It is translated as CSVLSGRVHSGANVLTF. The rearrangement joins TRBV29-1 to TRBJ2-6, with 11 bases lining up with TRBD2. V was clipped by 6 bases and J by 1 base; unmatched bases: 8. Germline CDR1 is SQVTM and CDR2 is ANQGSEA. The length of the CDR3 is 17 residues.